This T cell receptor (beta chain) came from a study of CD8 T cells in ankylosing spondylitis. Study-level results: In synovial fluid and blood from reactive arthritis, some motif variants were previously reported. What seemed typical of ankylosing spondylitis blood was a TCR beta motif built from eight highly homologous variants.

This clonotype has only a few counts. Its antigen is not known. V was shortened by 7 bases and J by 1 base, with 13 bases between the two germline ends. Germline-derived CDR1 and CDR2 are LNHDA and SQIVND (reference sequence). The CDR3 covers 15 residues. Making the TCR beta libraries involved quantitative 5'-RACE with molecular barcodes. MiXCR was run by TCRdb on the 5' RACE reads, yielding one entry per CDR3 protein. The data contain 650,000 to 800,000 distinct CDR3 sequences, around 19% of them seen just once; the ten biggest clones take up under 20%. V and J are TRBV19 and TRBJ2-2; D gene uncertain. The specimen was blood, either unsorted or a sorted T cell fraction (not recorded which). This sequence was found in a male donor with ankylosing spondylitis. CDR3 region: CASKNGGWNTGELFF. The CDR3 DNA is TGTGCCAGTAAGAACGGCGGATGGAACACCGGGGAGCTGTTTTTT.